The 20 T cell receptor beta chains below come from one sample, sequenced in a study of glioma-infiltrating T cells (dated by TCRdb to about 2016). Sequencing took place on an Illumina MiSeq. TCR alpha and beta CDR3 regions were amplified with the iRepertoire nested amplicon-rescue multiplex PCR (arm-PCR) platform from RNA. TCRdb trimmed the raw reads at Q25, called clones with MiXCR and kept productive beta chains. Merged by CDR3 protein, the rows form single entries marked with the most common genes and DNA. The sample table holds about 130,000 distinct CDR3 sequences, of which roughly a quarter were seen once. Roughly 29% of the sample belongs to the ten largest clones. The sequencing input was glioma tissue, nonneoplastic brain tissue, or PBMCs (not recorded which). The receptor set was obtained from a human donor with low-grade glioma or glioblastoma, undergoing nonglioma brain surgery, or in good health (not recorded which).

As regards this clonotype: A read error may explain this, as a much larger clone is one base away. The chain employs TRBV20-1 and TRBJ1-1; TRBD1 is a possible D gene (5 bases). The CDR3 spans 14 residues. Looked up from germline, CDR1 is DFQATT and CDR2 is SNEGSKA (reference sequence). The V end was cut by 4 bases, the J end by 1 base, with 13 bases between. The CDR3 coding sequence is TGCAGTGCTAAGGATCAGGGTAAGAACACTGAAGCTTTCTTT. Encoded protein: CSAKDQGKNTEAFF.

This clonotype occurred many times. The gene calls are TRBV24-1 and TRBJ1-2; 12 nucleotides match TRBD1. The J segment lost 7 bases and the V segment lost 3 bases, leaving 5 bases of the junction unmatched. Germline V gene lookup returns CDR1 KGHDR and CDR2 SFDVKD. CDR3 length: 15 residues. CDR3 DNA: TGTGCCACCAGTGATCCCGGGACAGGGGGCCGTGGCTACACCTTC. It is translated as CATSDPGTGGRGYTF.

The chain recombines TRBV19 with TRBJ2-3; 7 bases fit TRBD2. The CDR3 loop spans 17 amino acids. V lost 1 base and J lost 0; bases outside the gene matches: 7. Germline CDR1 is LNHDA and CDR2 is SQIVND (reference sequence). CDR3: CASSIVVTSLSTDTQYF. CDR3 sequence (DNA): TGTGCCAGTAGTATAGTAGTGACTAGCCTGAGCACAGATACGCAGTATTTT.

A few counts support this clonotype. V is TRBV4-1 and J is TRBJ1-3, with no clear D. CDR3 length equals 13 residues. The germline V gene encodes CDR1 MGHRA and CDR2 YSYEKL. The V end was cut by 5 bases, the J end by 3 bases, with 8 bases between. The CDR3 nucleotides are TGCGCCAGCAGCTTTGGGAGTGGAAACACCATATATTTT. Encoded protein: CASSFGSGNTIYF.

This clonotype was seen ten or more times. The V gene is TRBV27, the J gene TRBJ2-5; 7 positions agree with TRBD2. V shed 10 bases and J 0 bases; nucleotides not matched to a gene: 8. Germline V gene sequence: CDR1 MNHEY, CDR2 SMNVEV (reference sequence). The CDR3 is 14 amino acids. The CDR3: CATAPGLHQETQYF. The DNA of the CDR3 is TGTGCCACCGCCCCGGGACTACACCAAGAGACCCAGTACTTC.

This clonotype was counted a single time. The chain links TRBV20-1 to TRBJ1-5; D gene unclear. Trimming took 3 bases from V and 2 from J, leaving 14 bases between them. Germline V gives CDR1 DFQATT, CDR2 SNEGSKA (reference sequence). The length of the CDR3 is 15 residues. DNA of the CDR3: TGCAGTGCTAGTCCCCAGCGGTTCGGCAATCAGCCCCAGCATTTT. Translated: CSASPQRFGNQPQHF.

A remark on this clonotype: Given a much more abundant clone one base away, this may be a read error. The chain combines TRBV7-2 with TRBJ2-3, with D unclear. Looked up from germline, CDR1 is SGHTA and CDR2 is FQGNSA. The CDR3 loop spans 12 amino acids. The CDR3 region has the DNA TGTGCCAGCAGCTTAAAAGGAGATACGCAGTGTTTT. It codes for CASSLKGDTQCF.

The gene calls are TRBV10-3 and TRBJ2-1; 8 bases are shared with TRBD1. The CDR3 is made up of 16 amino acids. V trimming: 0 bases; J trimming: 5 bases; junction bases outside the gene matches: 6. Germline V gene data show CDR1 as ENHRY and CDR2 as SYGVKD. The CDR3 sequence is CAISESAGTGHNEQFF. CDR3 nucleotides: TGTGCCATCAGTGAGTCCGCCGGGACAGGTCACAATGAGCAGTTCTTC.

The chain is built from TRBV3-1 and TRBJ2-1, with D possibly being TRBD1 or TRBD2 (6 bases each). Germline V gene data show CDR1 as LGHDT and CDR2 as YNNKEL (reference sequence). The CDR3 is made up of 14 amino acids. V dropped 1 base and J dropped 10 bases, with 14 bases sitting between them. For the CDR3, the DNA is TGTGCCAGCAGCCAAGGAGGGGGGTCCGCGGAGCAGTTCTTC. It encodes CASSQGGGSAEQFF.

V is TRBV27 and J is TRBJ1-1, with D perhaps TRBD1 (6 bases). Trimming removed 3 bases from V and 1 base from J, with 12 bases in between. Germline loops: CDR1 MNHEY, CDR2 SMNVEV (reference sequence). The CDR3 covers 15 residues. The CDR3 reads CASSFAGHPNTEAFF. The CDR3 DNA is TGTGCCAGCAGTTTTGCGGGACACCCGAACACTGAAGCTTTCTTT.

This clonotype was seen ten or more times. V gene TRBV6-1 combines with J gene TRBJ2-3, with 7 bases matching TRBD2. Germline-derived CDR1 and CDR2 are MNHNS and SASEGT. CDR3 length equals 14 residues. With V trimmed by 2 bases and J by 6 bases, 5 bases remained unmatched. The CDR3 DNA is TGTGCCAGCAGTGAAAAGGTTAGCGGGGATACGCAGTATTTT. Its protein product is CASSEKVSGDTQYF.

This clonotype was counted a few times. The chain links TRBV7-8 to TRBJ1-5, with TRBD1 matching 9 bases. The CDR3 covers 17 residues. The V and J ends lost 5 bases and 3 bases, in that order; junction bases with no gene match: 11. The germline V gene has CDR1 SGHVS and CDR2 FQNEAQ. The CDR3 reads CASSVYGTGSPNQPQHF. The DNA of the CDR3 is TGTGCCAGCAGCGTCTACGGGACAGGGAGCCCCAATCAGCCCCAGCATTTT.

This chain links TRBV18 with TRBJ2-3; D is unclear. The V and J ends lost 0 bases and 2 bases respectively, with 9 bases between them. The CDR3 runs to 15 residues. Germline V gene data show CDR1 as KGHSH and CDR2 as LQKENI. The CDR3 nucleotides are TGTGCCAGCTCACCACCTCCGCCTTCCACAGATACGCAGTATTTT. It translates to CASSPPPPSTDTQYF. The variable domain in full, completed from reference TRBV18 and TRBJ2-3, reads NAGVMQNPRHLVRRRGQEARLRCSPMKGHSHVYWYRQLPEEGLKFMVYLQKENIIDESGMPKERFSAEFPKEGPSILRIQQVVRGDSAAYFCASSPPPPSTDTQYFGPGTRLTVL.

This clonotype was picked up a small number of times. CDR3 protein: CATSDLAANYGYTF. The CDR3 bases are TGTGCCACCAGTGATTTAGCCGCGAACTATGGCTACACCTTC. This chain joins TRBV24-1 and TRBJ1-2; D not certain. This CDR3 comprises 14 residues. Germline V lookup: CDR1 KGHDR, CDR2 SFDVKD. V lost 1 base to trimming and J lost 2 bases, with 7 bases between them.

A remark on this clonotype: A much bigger clone sits one base away, suggesting this may be a read error. The chain carries TRBV27 and TRBJ2-1; perhaps TRBD1 as D (6 bases). Germline V gene data show CDR1 as MNHEY and CDR2 as SMNVEV (reference sequence). The ends were cut back, 5 bases at V and 3 bases at J, with 14 bases in the middle. The CDR3 has 15 amino acids. The CDR3: CASSPRTADYNEQFF. The CDR3 nucleotides are TGTGCCAGCAGTCCCCGGACAGCCGACTACAATGAGCAGTTCTTC.

In this sample, this clonotype turned up a few times. V and J are TRBV18 and TRBJ1-4, with 7 bases matching TRBD1. The CDR3 spans 15 residues. Germline trimming cut 1 base from V and 8 bases from J; bases unmatched to any gene: 7. Germline loops: CDR1 KGHSH, CDR2 LQKENI. This CDR3 is CASSPRQGGSEKLFF. The CDR3 nucleotides read TGTGCCAGCTCACCACGACAGGGTGGAAGCGAAAAACTGTTTTTT.

This clonotype was counted a few times. A much larger clonotype is one base distant, so this may be a read error. The chain joins TRBV7-9 to TRBJ2-3; 9 bases fit TRBD2. The CDR3 totals 16 residues. The germline CDR1 and CDR2 sequences are SEHNR and FQNEAQ (reference sequence). V shed 1 base, J shed 5 bases, and the junction held 7 bases outside the gene matches. CDR3 protein: CASSLGLAGRIDTQYF. The CDR3 nucleotides are TGTGCCAGCAGCTTAGGTCTAGCGGGACGCATAGATACGCAGTATTTT.

This clonotype was found many times. V gene TRBV20-1 combines with J gene TRBJ2-4, with D possibly TRBD2 on 6 matching bases. Germline V gene lookup returns CDR1 DFQATT and CDR2 SNEGSKA (reference sequence). V shed 3 bases and J shed 0 bases, with 9 bases lying between them. This CDR3 has 14 residues. CDR3 sequence (DNA): TGCAGTGCTAGGGAGGGAAGAGCCAAAAACATTCAGTACTTC. This gives the protein CSAREGRAKNIQYF.

V gene TRBV6-1 combines with J gene TRBJ2-7; D not resolved. This CDR3 spans 13 amino acids. V was cut by 10 bases and J by 0 bases, with 13 bases left in between. CDR1 and CDR2 from the germline V gene are MNHNS and SASEGT. The CDR3 sequence: CAISKDNSYEQYV. The CDR3 region has the DNA TGTGCCATCAGCAAAGACAACTCCTACGAGCAGTACGTC.

J is TRBJ1-5 and V is TRBV6-5, with D perhaps TRBD1 (6 bases). The CDR3 covers 16 residues. V gave up 6 bases and J gave up 0 bases, with 15 bases separating them. Germline CDR1 is MNHEY and CDR2 is SVGAGI. CDR3 in amino acids: CASRKAGTNSNQPQHF. CDR3 bases: TGTGCCAGCAGAAAAGCCGGGACAAATAGCAATCAGCCCCAGCATTTT.